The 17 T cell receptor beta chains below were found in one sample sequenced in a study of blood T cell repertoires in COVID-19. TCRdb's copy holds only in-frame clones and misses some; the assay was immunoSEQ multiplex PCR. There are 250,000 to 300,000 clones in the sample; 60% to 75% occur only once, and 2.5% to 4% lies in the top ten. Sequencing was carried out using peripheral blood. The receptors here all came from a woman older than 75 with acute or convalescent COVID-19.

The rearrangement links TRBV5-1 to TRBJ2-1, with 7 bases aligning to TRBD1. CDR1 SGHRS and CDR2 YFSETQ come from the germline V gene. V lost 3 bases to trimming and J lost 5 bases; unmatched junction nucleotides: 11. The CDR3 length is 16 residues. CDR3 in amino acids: CASSWGFGDRDNEQFF. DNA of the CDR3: TGCGCCAGCAGCTGGGGCTTTGGGGACAGAGACAATGAGCAGTTCTTC.

The CDR3 DNA follows: TGTGCCAGCAGCCCTTATAAGCAGGGTTGGTACGAGCAGTACTTC. It yields the protein CASSPYKQGWYEQYF. The chain has TRBV7-2 and TRBJ2-7, with TRBD1 as a possible D gene (5 bases). This CDR3 has 15 residues. V lost 5 bases, J lost 4 bases, and 18 bases lay in between. Germline CDR1 and CDR2: SGHTA and FQGNSA. Looking up the rest from reference TRBV7-2 and TRBJ2-7 gives the full variable domain: GAGVSQSPSNKVTEKGKDVELRCDPISGHTALYWYRQSLGQGLEFLIYFQGNSAPDKSGLPSDRFSAERTGGSVSTLTIQRTQQEDSAVYLCASSPYKQGWYEQYFGPGTRLTVT.

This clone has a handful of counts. This chain's CDR3 is CSASRQGSAGYTF. CDR3 nucleotides: TGCAGTGCTAGTCGACAGGGATCAGCTGGCTACACCTTC. V and J are TRBV20-1 and TRBJ1-2, with 7 bases that match TRBD1. CDR1 is DFQATT, CDR2 SNEGSKA, per germline (reference sequence). The CDR3 runs 13 residues. J was trimmed by 7 bases and V by 3 bases; bases with no gene match: 8.

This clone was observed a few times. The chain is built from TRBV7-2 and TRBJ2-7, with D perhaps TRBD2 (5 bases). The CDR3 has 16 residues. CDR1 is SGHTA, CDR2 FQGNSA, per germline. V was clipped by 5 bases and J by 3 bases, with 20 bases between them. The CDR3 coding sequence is TGTGCCAGCAGCCCAATAGTCACGGGGATGAGCTACGAGCAGTACTTC. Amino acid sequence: CASSPIVTGMSYEQYF. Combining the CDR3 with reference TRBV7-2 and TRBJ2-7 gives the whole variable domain GAGVSQSPSNKVTEKGKDVELRCDPISGHTALYWYRQSLGQGLEFLIYFQGNSAPDKSGLPSDRFSAERTGGSVSTLTIQRTQQEDSAVYLCASSPIVTGMSYEQYFGPGTRLTVT.

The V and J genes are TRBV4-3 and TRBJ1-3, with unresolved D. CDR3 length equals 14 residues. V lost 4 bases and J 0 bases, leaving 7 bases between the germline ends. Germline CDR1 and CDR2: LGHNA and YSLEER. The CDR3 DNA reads TGCGCCAGCAGCCCAGTTTACTCTGGAAACACCATATATTTT. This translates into CASSPVYSGNTIYF.

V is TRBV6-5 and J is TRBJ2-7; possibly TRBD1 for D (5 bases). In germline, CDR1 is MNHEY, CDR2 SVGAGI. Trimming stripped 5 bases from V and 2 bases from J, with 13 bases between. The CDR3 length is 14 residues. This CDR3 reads CASSRTGLTYEQYF. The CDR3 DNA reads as TGTGCCAGCAGTCGTACAGGATTGACCTACGAGCAGTACTTC.

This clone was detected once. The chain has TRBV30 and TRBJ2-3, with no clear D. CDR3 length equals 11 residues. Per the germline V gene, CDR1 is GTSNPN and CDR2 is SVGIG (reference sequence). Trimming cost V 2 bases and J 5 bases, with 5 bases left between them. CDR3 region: CAWSPLDTQYF. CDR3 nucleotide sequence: TGTGCCTGGAGTCCGTTAGATACGCAGTATTTT.

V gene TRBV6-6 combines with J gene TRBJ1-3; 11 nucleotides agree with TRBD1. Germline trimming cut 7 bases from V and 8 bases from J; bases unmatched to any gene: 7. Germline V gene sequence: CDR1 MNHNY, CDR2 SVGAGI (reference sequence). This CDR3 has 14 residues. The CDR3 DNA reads TGTGCCAGCATTCCGGGACAGGGGGTGTACACCATATATTTT. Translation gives CASIPGQGVYTIYF.

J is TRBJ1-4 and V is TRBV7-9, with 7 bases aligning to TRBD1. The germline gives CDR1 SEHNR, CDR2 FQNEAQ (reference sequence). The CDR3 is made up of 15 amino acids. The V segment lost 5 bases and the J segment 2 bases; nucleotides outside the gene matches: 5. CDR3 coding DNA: TGTGCCAGCAGCCCCTTGGGACAGACTAATGAAAAACTGTTTTTT. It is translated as CASSPLGQTNEKLFF.

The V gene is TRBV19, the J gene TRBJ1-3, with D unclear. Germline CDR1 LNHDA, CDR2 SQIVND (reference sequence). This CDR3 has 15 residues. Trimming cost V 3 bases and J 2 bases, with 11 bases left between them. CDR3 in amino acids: CASSILGETGNTIYF. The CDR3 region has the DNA TGTGCCAGTAGTATCCTCGGAGAAACTGGAAACACCATATATTTT.

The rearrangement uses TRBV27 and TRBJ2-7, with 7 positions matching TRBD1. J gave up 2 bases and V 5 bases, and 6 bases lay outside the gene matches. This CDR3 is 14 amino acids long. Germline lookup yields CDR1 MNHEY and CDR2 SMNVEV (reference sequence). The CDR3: CASSPWDRTYEQYF. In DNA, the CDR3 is TGTGCCAGCAGTCCATGGGACAGAACCTACGAGCAGTACTTC.

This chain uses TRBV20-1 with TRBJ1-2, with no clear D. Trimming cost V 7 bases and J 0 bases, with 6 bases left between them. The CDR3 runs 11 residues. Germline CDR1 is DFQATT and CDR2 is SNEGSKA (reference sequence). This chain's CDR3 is CSVNSNYGYTF. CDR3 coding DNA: TGCAGTGTCAATTCTAACTATGGCTACACCTTC.

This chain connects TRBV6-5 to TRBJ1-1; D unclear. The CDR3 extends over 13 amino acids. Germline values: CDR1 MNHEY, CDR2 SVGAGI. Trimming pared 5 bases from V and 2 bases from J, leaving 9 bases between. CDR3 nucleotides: TGTGCCAGCAGTATGGGCAGAAACACTGAAGCTTTCTTT. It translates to CASSMGRNTEAFF.

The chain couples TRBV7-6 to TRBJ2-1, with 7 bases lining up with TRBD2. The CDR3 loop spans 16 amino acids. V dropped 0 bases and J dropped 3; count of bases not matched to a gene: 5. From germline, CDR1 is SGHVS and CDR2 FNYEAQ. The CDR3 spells CASSLAGLAVYNEQFF. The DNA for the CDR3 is TGTGCCAGCAGCTTAGCGGGCCTAGCGGTCTACAATGAGCAGTTCTTC. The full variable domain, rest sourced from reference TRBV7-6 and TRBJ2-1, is GAGVSQSPRYKVTKRGQDVALRCDPISGHVSLYWYRQALGQGPEFLTYFNYEAQQDKSGLPNDRFSAERPEGSISTLTIQRTEQRDSAMYRCASSLAGLAVYNEQFFGPGTRLTVL.

The CDR3 is CASSLDGQSSYEQYF. CDR3 coding DNA: TGCGCCAGCAGCTTGGATGGACAGAGCTCCTACGAGCAGTACTTC. The rearrangement joins TRBV5-1 to TRBJ2-7; D perhaps matches TRBD1 (6 bases). In germline, CDR1 is SGHRS, CDR2 YFSETQ. The CDR3 extends over 15 amino acids. The V gene lost 0 bases and the J gene lost 0 bases, with 10 bases spanning the gap.

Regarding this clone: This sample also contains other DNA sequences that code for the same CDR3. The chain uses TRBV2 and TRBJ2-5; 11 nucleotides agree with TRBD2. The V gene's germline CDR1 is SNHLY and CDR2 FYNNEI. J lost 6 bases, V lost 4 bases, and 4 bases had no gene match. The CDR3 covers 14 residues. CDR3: CASSALAGGKTQYF. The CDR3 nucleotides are TGTGCCAGCAGTGCTCTAGCGGGAGGAAAGACCCAGTACTTC.

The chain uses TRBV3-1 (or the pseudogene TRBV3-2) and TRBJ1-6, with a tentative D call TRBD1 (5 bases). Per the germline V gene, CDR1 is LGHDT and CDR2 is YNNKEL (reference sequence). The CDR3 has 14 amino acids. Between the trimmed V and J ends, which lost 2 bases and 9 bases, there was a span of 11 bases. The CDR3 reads CASSQKYGGSPLHF. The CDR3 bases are TGTGCCAGCAGCCAAAAGTACGGGGGTTCACCCCTCCACTTT.